The clone carrying this T cell receptor beta chain was counted at least ten times. Its antigen remains unidentified. For genomic DNA, unsorted samples relied on around 86 million PBMCs. The data belong to a study of shared clonotypes between healthy human individuals. Study overall: In total, the donors were two women and a few men aged 18 to 49.

Unsorted PBMC replicate PCRs used about 280 ng DNA, 25,000 to 30,000 T cell genomes. Sequencing was performed with immunoSEQ multiplex PCR; in TCRdb, only in-frame clones are kept and a portion is missing. The profile shows around 480,000 clones, nearly 80% of them singletons. Notes on the study in general: Deeper or shallower sequencing was expected to change how clonotypes are shared among donors.

The sequence came from a woman aged 40 to 49 in good health. Some clones in this sample may be carry-over from other donors' samples. Sequencing used PBMCs.

The DNA for the CDR3 is TGTGCCAGCAGGGGGACTAGCGGGAGCCATGAGCAGTTCTTC. Encoded protein: CASRGTSGSHEQFF. This chain links TRBV6-1 with TRBJ2-1; TRBD2 agrees at 14 bases. The germline V gene encodes CDR1 MNHNS and CDR2 SASEGT. The CDR3 has 14 residues. V lost 6 bases and J lost 8; bases outside the gene matches: 3.